This entry lists 17 T cell receptor beta chains sequenced from one sample in a study of CD8 T cells in ankylosing spondylitis. TCRdb fed the 5' RACE reads into MiXCR, producing one record per CDR3 protein. In the table there are about 250,000 distinct CDR3 sequences, about 24% of which are singletons. The sample consisted of blood, either unsorted or a sorted T cell fraction (not recorded which). The receptors shown here come from a male donor with ankylosing spondylitis or in good health (not recorded which).

The sample holds many counts of this clonotype. The gene calls are TRBV20-1 and TRBJ1-5, with TRBD1 matching over 10 bases. The CDR3 runs to 15 residues. Germline lookup yields CDR1 DFQATT and CDR2 SNEGSKA (reference sequence). Germline trimming cut 2 bases from V and 5 bases from J; bases unmatched to any gene: 6. CDR3 loop: CSARHPGQGYQPQHF. DNA of the CDR3: TGCAGTGCTAGACATCCGGGACAGGGGTATCAGCCCCAGCATTTT.

The chain uses TRBV6-5 and TRBJ2-7; the match to TRBD2 covers 8 bases. The ends lost 2 bases at V and 4 bases at J; junction bases unmatched: 4. In germline, CDR1 is MNHEY, CDR2 SVGAGI. This CDR3 is built from 14 residues. The CDR3 DNA sequence: TGTGCCAGCAGTTACGGACTAGCCGGATACGAGCAGTACTTC. The encoded protein is CASSYGLAGYEQYF.

V usage is TRBV20-1 and J usage is TRBJ2-3; tentatively, D is TRBD1 or TRBD2 (6 bases each). Trimming pared 6 bases from V and 3 bases from J, leaving 13 bases between. Germline values: CDR1 DFQATT, CDR2 SNEGSKA (reference sequence). The CDR3 spans 13 residues. This CDR3 reads CSAGAGGTDTQYF. The CDR3 DNA reads TGCAGTGCGGGGGCCGGGGGTACAGATACGCAGTATTTT.

A few counts support this clonotype. V and J are TRBV12-3 or TRBV12-4 and TRBJ2-5; 8 bases are shared with TRBD1. Losses at the gene ends were 3 bases for V and 4 bases for J; bases not matched to a gene: 7. This CDR3 has 15 residues. The CDR3 region has the DNA TGTGCCAGCAGTTTGAGGCAGGGGGCATCAGAGACCCAGTACTTC. Amino acid sequence: CASSLRQGASETQYF.

The CDR3 DNA is TGTGCCAGCAGCCGCAGTTACACTGAAGCTTTCTTT. This sequence encodes CASSRSYTEAFF. This chain links TRBV7-2 with TRBJ1-1; D uncertain. The CDR3 length is 12 residues. Germline V gene lookup returns CDR1 SGHTA and CDR2 FQGNSA. The V and J ends lost 5 bases and 3 bases respectively, with 7 bases between them.

The chain recombines TRBV6-2 or TRBV6-3 with TRBJ2-7; 8 bases align to TRBD1. Trimming removed 11 bases from V and 3 bases from J; junction bases left unmatched: 9. The CDR3 runs to 13 residues. Germline CDR1 reads MNHEY; CDR2 reads SVGEGT. The CDR3 loop reads CAGSRTGSYEQYF. The CDR3 coding sequence is TGTGCCGGATCCAGGACAGGGAGCTACGAGCAGTACTTC.

This clonotype was seen a handful of times. The CDR3 spells CASSYWGNEQFF. The DNA of the CDR3 is TGTGCCAGCAGCTATTGGGGCAATGAGCAGTTCTTC. The chain carries TRBV7-2 and TRBJ2-1; no definite D call. Trimming removed 4 bases at V and 6 bases at J, with 7 bases between. The CDR3 is 12 amino acids. Germline CDR1 is SGHTA and CDR2 is FQGNSA.

The chain combines TRBV20-1 with TRBJ2-1; D is unclear. V was clipped by 1 base and J by 0 bases, with 7 bases between them. Germline assignment: CDR1 DFQATT and CDR2 SNEGSKA (reference sequence). This CDR3 has 14 amino acids. CDR3 nucleotide sequence: TGCAGTGCTAGAGCAGAAAGCTCCTACAATGAGCAGTTCTTC. Protein product: CSARAESSYNEQFF.

The chain couples TRBV11-2 to TRBJ1-1, with D perhaps matching TRBD1 (6 bases). Germline CDR1 reads SGHAT; CDR2 reads FQNNGV. V dropped 1 base and J dropped 3 bases, with 9 bases sitting between them. This CDR3 has 14 residues. CDR3 residues: CASSLVRGDTEAFF. DNA for the CDR3: TGTGCCAGCAGCTTAGTGAGGGGGGACACTGAAGCTTTCTTT.

As regards this clonotype: Given a much more abundant clone one base away, this may be a read error. The chain combines TRBV29-1 with TRBJ2-5; unclear D gene. CDR1 and CDR2 (germline): SQVTM, ANQGSEA. The CDR3 runs to 10 residues. Trimming pared 4 bases from V and 5 bases from J, leaving 5 bases between. In DNA form, the CDR3 reads TGCAGCGTTGGCCCGGAGACCCAGTACTTC. Translating gives CSVGPETQYF.

The chain joins TRBV20-1 to TRBJ2-3; the D gene is possibly TRBD2 (5 bases). V was trimmed by 3 bases and J by 0 bases, leaving 16 bases between them. This CDR3 is built from 16 residues. Germline CDR1 and CDR2: DFQATT and SNEGSKA (reference sequence). CDR3 amino acids: CSARSPRAVSTDTQYF. The CDR3 DNA follows: TGCAGTGCTAGGTCCCCCCGAGCGGTGAGCACAGATACGCAGTATTTT.

This clonotype appeared many times. This chain connects TRBV9 to TRBJ2-7; unclear D gene. Deletions cut 1 base from V and 4 bases from J, with 12 bases between. The length of the CDR3 is 14 residues. The V gene's germline CDR1 is SGDLS and CDR2 YYNGEE. The CDR3 loop reads CASSVSPLGYEQYF. DNA of the CDR3: TGTGCCAGCAGCGTAAGTCCACTGGGGTACGAGCAGTACTTC.

This chain links TRBV11-2 with TRBJ2-7, with D possibly matching TRBD2 (5 bases). The germline V gene encodes CDR1 SGHAT and CDR2 FQNNGV. Trimming left V 0 bases short and J 0 bases short, with 9 bases between. The CDR3 is 15 residues long. The chain's CDR3 is CASSLESGSSYEQYF. CDR3 nucleotides: TGTGCCAGCAGCTTAGAGTCGGGGAGCTCCTACGAGCAGTACTTC.

This clonotype was recorded a few times. The chain combines TRBV6-5 with TRBJ2-7, with D perhaps given as TRBD1 or TRBD2 (5 bases each). CDR3 size: 13 residues. V was trimmed by 0 bases and J by 12 bases, leaving 15 bases between them. CDR1 is MNHEY, CDR2 SVGAGI, per germline. The CDR3 DNA follows: TGTGCCAGCAGTTACTCCAATGGGGGAGAAAGGTACTTC. This sequence encodes CASSYSNGGERYF.

This clonotype has a count of ten or more. The chain recombines TRBV7-9 with TRBJ2-3; D possibly corresponds to TRBD2 (5 bases). The germline V gene encodes CDR1 SEHNR and CDR2 FQNEAQ (reference sequence). The CDR3 sequence is 16 residues long. Trimming stripped 5 bases from V and 6 bases from J, with 21 bases between. The CDR3 protein is CASSPRLASPRDTQYF. In nucleotides, the CDR3 is TGTGCCAGCAGCCCCCGCCTAGCTTCACCACGTGATACGCAGTATTTT.

This chain links TRBV20-1 with TRBJ2-5; D perhaps matches TRBD1 (5 bases). Germline assignment: CDR1 DFQATT and CDR2 SNEGSKA (reference sequence). CDR3 length equals 12 residues. CDR3: CSHGARGETQYF. The CDR3 DNA is TGCAGCCATGGGGCTAGAGGCGAGACCCAGTACTTC.

This clonotype occurred many times. In DNA, the CDR3 is TGCAGCGTTGGGAGGGGGGGCCCTGAAGCTTTCTTT. Its protein is CSVGRGGPEAFF. The chain recombines TRBV29-1 with TRBJ1-1, with TRBD1 as a possible D gene (6 bases). Germline V gene lookup returns CDR1 SQVTM and CDR2 ANQGSEA. The CDR3 totals 12 residues. V was shortened by 4 bases and J by 6 bases, with 12 bases between the two germline ends.